A single sample gave rise to the 31 T cell receptor beta chains below, sequenced in a study of Ad26.COV2.S vaccination and SARS-CoV-2 variants. Libraries were prepared by immunoSEQ multiplex PCR; TCRdb keeps only in-frame clonotypes and omits some of them. The sample shows some 520,000 clones, about 83% of them seen only once. Regarding treatment: roughly 20 received Ad26.COV2.S at low or high dose, single or two shots; about 5 received placebo; per-sample allocation not given. Day 63 after the first vaccine or placebo injection was the time point for sampling. Sample: peripheral blood, taken in a trial of Ad26.COV2.S vaccine versus placebo. These receptor sequences come from a person between 18 and 65 years old who received the Ad26.COV2.S COVID-19 vaccine or a placebo.

This clone occurred a few times. The CDR3 DNA sequence: TGTGCCACCAGCAGAGATTTGGGGGGTCAGCCCCAGCATTTT. This encodes CATSRDLGGQPQHF. This chain connects TRBV15 to TRBJ1-5, with D tentatively TRBD1 (5 bases). Trimming shortened V by 0 bases and J by 6 bases, and 9 bases separated the two germline ends. Germline V lookup: CDR1 LNHNV, CDR2 YYDKDF (reference sequence). The CDR3 has 14 residues.

The chain recombines TRBV6-4 with TRBJ1-3; D is unclear. V lost 2 bases and J lost 4, with 12 bases in between. The CDR3 has 15 amino acids. Germline V gives CDR1 MRHNA, CDR2 SNTAGT. CDR3 nucleotide sequence: TGTGCCAGCAGTGACGCCGGTTTGGTCGGAAACACCATATATTTT. Translating it yields CASSDAGLVGNTIYF.

This clone was observed a single time. The chain is built from TRBV19 and TRBJ1-2; D perhaps matches TRBD1 (5 bases). Germline CDR1 reads LNHDA; CDR2 reads SQIVND (reference sequence). The CDR3 runs 12 residues. V dropped 1 base and J dropped 5 bases, with 5 bases sitting between them. The CDR3 is CASSIGQYGYTF. The CDR3 bases are TGTGCCAGTAGTATAGGACAGTATGGCTACACCTTC.

The chain links TRBV5-1 to TRBJ1-1; maybe TRBD1 (5 bases). The CDR3 contains 15 residues. The ends were cut back, 3 bases at V and 1 base at J, with 13 bases in the middle. In germline, CDR1 is SGHRS, CDR2 YFSETQ. This chain's CDR3 is CASSWDGRANTEAFF. CDR3 in DNA: TGCGCCAGCAGCTGGGACGGACGGGCGAACACTGAAGCTTTCTTT. Together with reference TRBV5-1 and TRBJ1-1, the CDR3 gives the full variable domain: KAGVTQTPRYLIKTRGQQVTLSCSPISGHRSVSWYQQTPGQGLQFLFEYFSETQRNKGNFPGRFSGRQFSNSRSEMNVSTLELGDSALYLCASSWDGRANTEAFFGQGTRLTVV.

This chain links TRBV5-1 with TRBJ2-2; D is perhaps TRBD1 (6 bases). Trimming left V 4 bases short and J 6 bases short, with 16 bases between. Per the germline V gene, CDR1 is SGHRS and CDR2 is YFSETQ. The CDR3 contains 15 residues. CDR3 protein: CASSIQTGLAGELFF. CDR3 coding DNA: TGCGCCAGCAGCATCCAAACAGGGTTAGCCGGGGAGCTGTTTTTT.

V is TRBV10-3 and J is TRBJ1-2; D possibly corresponds to TRBD1 (5 bases). The CDR3 runs to 15 residues. The V end was cut by 3 bases, the J end by 3 bases, with 14 bases between. Germline V CDR1 and CDR2: ENHRY, SYGVKD. The CDR3 nucleotides read TGTGCCATCAGTGACCTGAGGGGCCCCTACTATGGCTACACCTTC. This translates into CAISDLRGPYYGYTF.

As DNA, the CDR3 is TGTGCCAGTACCCCCGTGGTAGGCCAAGAGACCCAGTACTTC. Protein product: CASTPVVGQETQYF. The chain carries TRBV19 and TRBJ2-5; D is unclear. The CDR3 runs 14 residues. The germline V and J ends were trimmed by 7 bases and 1 base, with 13 bases remaining between them. Germline V CDR1 and CDR2: LNHDA, SQIVND (reference sequence).

As for this clone: The identical CDR3 is also encoded by other nucleotide sequences in the sample. The chain employs TRBV27 and TRBJ2-3; no clear D gene. Germline V gene lookup returns CDR1 MNHEY and CDR2 SMNVEV (reference sequence). Trimming shortened V by 1 base and J by 1 base, and 3 bases separated the two germline ends. This CDR3 region has 13 residues. CDR3 residues: CASSLLGTDTQYF. As DNA, the CDR3 is TGTGCCAGCAGTTTATTGGGCACAGATACGCAGTATTTT.

The genes are TRBV6-1 and TRBJ1-6; a weak D match, TRBD1 (5 bases). V was pared by 3 bases and J by 0 bases, with 9 bases between. Germline loops: CDR1 MNHNS, CDR2 SASEGT. The CDR3 covers 16 residues. CDR3 residues: CASSEGRGSYNSPLHF. The CDR3 DNA reads TGTGCCAGCAGTGAGGGGAGGGGCTCCTATAATTCACCCCTCCACTTT.

The chain has TRBV19 and TRBJ2-7; a possible D gene is TRBD1 (5 bases). V shed 5 bases and J shed 1 base, with 9 bases lying between them. The CDR3 length is 13 residues. Germline assignment: CDR1 LNHDA and CDR2 SQIVND (reference sequence). Here the CDR3 reads CASSVRVSYEQYF. The DNA of the CDR3 is TGTGCCAGTAGTGTCAGGGTTTCCTACGAGCAGTACTTC.

The chain joins TRBV28 to TRBJ1-1; perhaps TRBD1 as D (6 bases). CDR1 is MDHEN, CDR2 SYDVKM, per germline. The germline V and J ends were trimmed by 6 bases and 4 bases, with 12 bases remaining between them. The CDR3 extends over 13 amino acids. CDR3 in DNA: TGTGCCAGCAGCCTTGGACAGCCCACTGAAGCTTTCTTT. It yields the protein CASSLGQPTEAFF.

The J gene is TRBJ2-7, the V gene TRBV7-9; D unresolved. Germline CDR1 and CDR2: SEHNR and FQNEAQ (reference sequence). V was shortened by 3 bases and J by 7 bases, with 7 bases between the two germline ends. This CDR3 has 11 amino acids. The CDR3 coding sequence is TGTGCCAGCAGCTTGTCGGAGGAGCAGTACTTC. Translating it yields CASSLSEEQYF.

This clone was seen a few times. The chain combines TRBV5-1 with TRBJ1-4; possibly TRBD1 for D (5 bases). Germline CDR1 reads SGHRS; CDR2 reads YFSETQ. The CDR3 length is 12 residues. V lost 3 bases to trimming and J lost 8 bases, with 8 bases between them. Here the CDR3 DNA reads TGCGCCAGCAGCTCCACAGGAGAAAAACTGTTTTTT. Protein product: CASSSTGEKLFF.

The chain combines TRBV11-2 with TRBJ2-3; 12 nucleotides line up with TRBD2. J lost 7 bases, V lost 5 bases, and 10 bases had no gene match. From germline, CDR1 is SGHAT and CDR2 FQNNGV. The CDR3 spans 16 residues. Here the CDR3 reads CASSMGLAGAPHTQYF. In nucleotides, the CDR3 is TGTGCCAGCAGCATGGGACTAGCGGGTGCCCCGCATACGCAGTATTTT.

V gene TRBV28 combines with J gene TRBJ2-7; D may be TRBD2 (6 bases). V was clipped by 3 bases and J by 5 bases, with 11 bases between them. The CDR3 is 13 residues long. Germline assignment: CDR1 MDHEN and CDR2 SYDVKM. CDR3 coding DNA: TGTGCCAGCAGTTTCAGACTAGGGCACGAGCAGTACTTC. Translating it yields CASSFRLGHEQYF.

This clone was detected only once. The V call is TRBV19, the J call TRBJ2-2; the match to TRBD2 covers 8 bases. The germline CDR1 and CDR2 sequences are LNHDA and SQIVND (reference sequence). V dropped 8 bases and J dropped 8; count of bases not matched to a gene: 10. CDR3 size: 14 residues. The CDR3 DNA sequence: TGTGCCAGTCAACCCGGACTAGCCCCAGGGGAGCTGTTTTTT. Residues: CASQPGLAPGELFF.

The chain employs TRBV6-2 or TRBV6-3 and TRBJ2-1; the match to TRBD2 covers 11 bases. The CDR3 runs 20 residues. Germline V gene sequence: CDR1 MNHEY, CDR2 SVGEGT. The V gene end was trimmed by 0 bases and the J gene end by 0 bases; junction bases not matched to a gene: 10. CDR3 DNA: TGTGCCAGCAGTTACTCCTCTAGCGGGAGGTCGGTGAGCTCCTACAATGAGCAGTTCTTC. The encoded protein is CASSYSSSGRSVSSYNEQFF.

V gene TRBV7-3 combines with J gene TRBJ2-7, with 8 bases matching TRBD2. CDR3 length: 14 residues. V dropped 3 bases and J dropped 2; count of bases not matched to a gene: 3. Germline assignment: CDR1 SGHTA and CDR2 FQGTGA. Written as DNA, the CDR3 is TGTGCCAGCAGCTTTACTAGCGGTCCCTACGAGCAGTACTTC. The encoded protein is CASSFTSGPYEQYF.

This clone was picked up a small number of times. This chain connects TRBV11-2 to TRBJ1-2; weak D call: TRBD1 (6 bases). Germline V gene data show CDR1 as SGHAT and CDR2 as FQNNGV. Trimming removed 0 bases at V and 4 bases at J, with 9 bases between. The CDR3 consists of 14 residues. CDR3 sequence (DNA): TGTGCCAGCAGCTTAGATCCGGGGGCCTATGGCTACACCTTC. Protein: CASSLDPGAYGYTF.

The rearrangement joins TRBV4-1 to TRBJ2-1; perhaps TRBD2 as D (6 bases). This CDR3 has 11 amino acids. Germline values: CDR1 MGHRA, CDR2 YSYEKL. The V gene lost 4 bases and the J gene lost 10 bases, with 8 bases spanning the gap. In DNA form, the CDR3 reads TGCGCCAGCAGCCGGGGAGGAGAGCAGTTCTTC. Amino acid sequence: CASSRGGEQFF.

The chain carries TRBV28 and TRBJ2-7; D tentatively fits TRBD1 or TRBD2 (5 bases each). This CDR3 spans 16 amino acids. V was cut by 7 bases and J by 0 bases, with 19 bases left in between. Germline loops: CDR1 MDHEN, CDR2 SYDVKM. In nucleotides, the CDR3 is TGTGCCAGCAACCCCCCGGGACCGATCCTCTCCTACGAGCAGTACTTC. Encoded protein: CASNPPGPILSYEQYF.

This chain connects TRBV18 to TRBJ2-7; 10 positions agree with TRBD2. Germline V gene data show CDR1 as KGHSH and CDR2 as LQKENI. The CDR3 runs 19 residues. V was pared by 3 bases and J by 7 bases, with 21 bases of the junction left unmatched. The CDR3 reads CASSPQRASGSSSKVEQYF. CDR3 coding DNA: TGTGCCAGCTCACCCCAAAGGGCTAGCGGGAGTTCTTCGAAGGTGGAGCAGTACTTC. Drawing the rest from reference TRBV18 and TRBJ2-7, the complete variable domain is NAGVMQNPRHLVRRRGQEARLRCSPMKGHSHVYWYRQLPEEGLKFMVYLQKENIIDESGMPKERFSAEFPKEGPSILRIQQVVRGDSAAYFCASSPQRASGSSSKVEQYFGPGTRLTVT.

The chain combines TRBV5-6 with TRBJ1-4; no reliable D call. The CDR3 has 15 residues. Deletions cut 2 bases from V and 5 bases from J, with 13 bases between. The V gene's germline CDR1 is SGHDT and CDR2 YYEEEE. The CDR3 DNA reads as TGTGCCAGCAGCTTTAGTTCCGACTTAAATGAAAAACTGTTTTTT. Protein product: CASSFSSDLNEKLFF.

The chain links TRBV29-1 to TRBJ2-4; D remains ambiguous. The CDR3 extends over 12 amino acids. V lost 5 bases, J lost 1 base, and 6 bases lay in between. Germline loops: CDR1 SQVTM, CDR2 ANQGSEA. The CDR3 spells CSVLRAKNIQYF. The CDR3 nucleotides are TGCAGCGTTCTAAGGGCCAAAAACATTCAGTACTTC.

V and J are TRBV19 and TRBJ2-3; 7 bases match TRBD2. The CDR3 length is 14 residues. V gave up 5 bases and J gave up 6 bases; unmatched junction bases: 8. Germline loops: CDR1 LNHDA, CDR2 SQIVND (reference sequence). The DNA of the CDR3 is TGTGCCAGTAGTGCAAGCGGGGCCCGGGATACGCAGTATTTT. Its protein product is CASSASGARDTQYF.

This clone has just one count. The rearrangement links TRBV6-4 to TRBJ1-2; possibly TRBD1 for D (5 bases). Trimming left V 3 bases short and J 8 bases short, with 13 bases between. The CDR3 contains 13 residues. Germline CDR1 MRHNA, CDR2 SNTAGT. CDR3 coding DNA: TGTGCCAGCAGTGAAGCCCCGGGGGTGGGCTACACCTTC. This sequence encodes CASSEAPGVGYTF.

The CDR3 region is CAADRGTVLPGELFF. The CDR3 nucleotides are TGTGCCGCGGATAGAGGGACTGTCTTACCCGGGGAGCTGTTTTTT. The V call is TRBV6-5, the J call TRBJ2-2, with TRBD2 as a possible D gene (6 bases). The CDR3 sequence is 15 residues long. Trimming removed 11 bases from V and 6 bases from J, with 22 bases in between. CDR1 is MNHEY and CDR2 is SVGAGI in the germline V gene.

This clone has just a few counts. This chain joins TRBV10-3 and TRBJ1-1; maybe TRBD1 (5 bases). Trimming left V 4 bases short and J 0 bases short, with 9 bases between. The CDR3 runs to 14 residues. In germline, CDR1 is ENHRY, CDR2 SYGVKD. The CDR3 loop is CAISGGRLNTEAFF. CDR3 coding DNA: TGTGCCATCAGTGGGGGACGGCTGAACACTGAAGCTTTCTTT.

V and J are TRBV11-3 and TRBJ2-1; D may be TRBD1 (6 bases). CDR1 and CDR2 (germline): SGHNT, YENEEA. CDR3 length: 13 residues. The V gene lost 3 bases and the J gene lost 11 bases, with 14 bases spanning the gap. CDR3 coding DNA: TGTGCCAGCAGCTTGGACGGGTGGGGGCAGCAGTTCTTC. Translation: CASSLDGWGQQFF. The variable domain in full, completed from reference TRBV11-3 and TRBJ2-1, reads EAGVVQSPRYKIIEKKQPVAFWCNPISGHNTLYWYLQNLGQGPELLIRYENEEAVDDSQLPKDRFSAERLKGVDSTLKIQPAELGDSAVYLCASSLDGWGQQFFGPGTRLTVL.

Of note for this clone: The same CDR3 can be traced to other DNA sequences in this sample. This chain uses TRBV6-5 with TRBJ1-1; maybe TRBD1 (5 bases). The CDR3 totals 13 residues. Trimming removed 2 bases from V and 5 bases from J, with 9 bases in between. The V gene's germline CDR1 is MNHEY and CDR2 SVGAGI. CDR3 nucleotide sequence: TGTGCCAGCAGTTACCTAGGGGTGACTGAAGCTTTCTTT. Amino acid sequence: CASSYLGVTEAFF.

This chain links TRBV9 with TRBJ2-1; 7 bases map to TRBD2. Looked up from germline, CDR1 is SGDLS and CDR2 is YYNGEE. Trimming took 2 bases from V and 2 from J; bases not matched to a gene: 7. The CDR3 is 16 residues long. The CDR3 region is CASSVGSGGPYNEQFF. The DNA of the CDR3 is TGTGCCAGCAGCGTCGGGTCGGGAGGTCCCTACAATGAGCAGTTCTTC. Full variable domain (outside the CDR3, taken from reference TRBV9 and TRBJ2-1): DSGVTQTPKHLITATGQRVTLRCSPRSGDLSVYWYQQSLDQGLQFLIQYYNGEERAKGNILERFSAQQFPDLHSELNLSSLELGDSALYFCASSVGSGGPYNEQFFGPGTRLTVL.